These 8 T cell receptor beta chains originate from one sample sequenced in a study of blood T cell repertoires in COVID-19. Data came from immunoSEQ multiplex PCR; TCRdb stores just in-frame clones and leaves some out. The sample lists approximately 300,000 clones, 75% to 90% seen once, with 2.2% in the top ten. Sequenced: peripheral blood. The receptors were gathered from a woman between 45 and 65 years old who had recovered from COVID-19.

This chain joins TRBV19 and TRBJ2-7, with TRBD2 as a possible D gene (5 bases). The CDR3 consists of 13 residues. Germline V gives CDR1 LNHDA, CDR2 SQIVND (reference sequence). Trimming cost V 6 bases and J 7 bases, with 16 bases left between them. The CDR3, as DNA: TGTGCCAGTAGAACTATAGGCGGGCAGGAGCAGTACTTC. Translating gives CASRTIGGQEQYF.

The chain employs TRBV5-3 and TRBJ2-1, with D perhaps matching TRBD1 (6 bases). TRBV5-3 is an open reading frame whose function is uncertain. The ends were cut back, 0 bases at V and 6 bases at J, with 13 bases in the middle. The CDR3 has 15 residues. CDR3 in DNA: TGTGCCAGAAGCTTGGTTAGGCAAGGGGGCAATGAGCAGTTCTTC. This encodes CARSLVRQGGNEQFF.

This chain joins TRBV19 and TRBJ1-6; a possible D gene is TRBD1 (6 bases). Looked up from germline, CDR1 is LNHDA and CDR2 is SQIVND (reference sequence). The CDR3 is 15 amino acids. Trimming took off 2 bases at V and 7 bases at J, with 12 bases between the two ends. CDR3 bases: TGTGCCAGTAGTATAACACGGGACAAGAATTCACCCCTCCACTTT. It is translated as CASSITRDKNSPLHF.

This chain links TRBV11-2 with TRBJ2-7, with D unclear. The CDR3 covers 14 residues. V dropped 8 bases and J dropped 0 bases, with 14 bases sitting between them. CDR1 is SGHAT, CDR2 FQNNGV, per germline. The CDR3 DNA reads TGTGCCAGCGCCAGGCAGCCCCTCTCCTACGAGCAGTACTTC. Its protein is CASARQPLSYEQYF. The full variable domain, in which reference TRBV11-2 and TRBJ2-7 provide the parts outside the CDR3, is EAGVAQSPRYKIIEKRQSVAFWCNPISGHATLYWYQQILGQGPKLLIQFQNNGVVDDSQLPKDRFSAERLKGVDSTLKIQPAKLEDSAVYLCASARQPLSYEQYFGPGTRLTVT.

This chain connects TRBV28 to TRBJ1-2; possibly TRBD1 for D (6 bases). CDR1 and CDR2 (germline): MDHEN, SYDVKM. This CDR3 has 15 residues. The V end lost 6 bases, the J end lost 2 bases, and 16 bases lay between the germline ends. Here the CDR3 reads CASRDTGLLNYGYTF. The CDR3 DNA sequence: TGTGCCAGCAGGGATACAGGGCTCCTCAACTATGGCTACACCTTC.

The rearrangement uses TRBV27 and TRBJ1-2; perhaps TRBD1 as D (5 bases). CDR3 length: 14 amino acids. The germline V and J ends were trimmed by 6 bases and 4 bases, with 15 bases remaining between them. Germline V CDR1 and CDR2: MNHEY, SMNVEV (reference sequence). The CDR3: CASRTDRQGYGYTF. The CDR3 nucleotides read TGTGCCAGCAGGACGGACCGTCAGGGCTATGGCTACACCTTC.

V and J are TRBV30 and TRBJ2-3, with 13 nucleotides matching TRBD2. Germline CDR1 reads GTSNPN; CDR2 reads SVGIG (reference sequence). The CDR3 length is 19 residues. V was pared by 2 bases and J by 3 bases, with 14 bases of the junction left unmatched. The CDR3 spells CAWSIGRTSGGVGTDTQYF. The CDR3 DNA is TGTGCCTGGAGTATCGGCCGTACTAGCGGGGGGGTTGGGACAGATACGCAGTATTTT.

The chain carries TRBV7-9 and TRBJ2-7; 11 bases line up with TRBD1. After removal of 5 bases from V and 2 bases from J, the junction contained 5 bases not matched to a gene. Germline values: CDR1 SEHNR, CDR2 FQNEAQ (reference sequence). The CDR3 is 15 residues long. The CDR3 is CASSVGQGVTYEQYF. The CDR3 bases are TGTGCCAGCAGCGTGGGACAGGGGGTGACCTACGAGCAGTACTTC.